The 25 T cell receptor beta chains in this list originate from one sample, sequenced in a study of T cells in Graves' hyperthyroidism and ophthalmopathy. The CDR3 regions of TCR beta were amplified from RNA transcripts. HTBI primers were employed in a first-round RT-PCR of the TCR CDR3. TCRdb reprocessed the multiplex PCR reads via MiXCR and lists one record per CDR3 protein. The top ten hold around 64% of the sample, which has 250,000 to 350,000 distinct CDR3 sequences, about 20% seen once. The specimen sequenced was blood. The receptor set was obtained from a man aged 25-40 years with Graves' ophthalmopathy.

This clonotype is a singleton in its sample. A much more abundant neighbour one base away suggests this may be a read error. The chain is built from TRBV5-1 and TRBJ2-1; a weak D match, TRBD2 (6 bases). CDR1 is SGHRS, CDR2 YFSETQ, per germline. CDR3 length: 15 residues. The CDR3 reads CAGSLVAASYNEQFF. CDR3 in DNA: TGCGCCGGCAGCTTGGTAGCGGCCAGCTACAATGAGCAGTTCTTC.

This clonotype was counted ten times or more. The chain couples TRBV11-2 to TRBJ2-1; TRBD2 matches 7 bases. V shed 1 base, J shed 9 bases, and the junction held 12 bases outside the gene matches. Germline V gene sequence: CDR1 SGHAT, CDR2 FQNNGV. The CDR3 extends over 16 amino acids. The CDR3 coding sequence is TGTGCCAGCAGCTTAGCACTAGGCCTAGCGGCGAGTGAGCAGTTCTTC. Translation gives CASSLALGLAASEQFF.

The count of this clonotype is one. J is TRBJ1-1 and V is TRBV2; D is perhaps TRBD1 (6 bases). This CDR3 has 14 residues. Trimming took 6 bases from V and 6 from J, leaving 17 bases between them. Germline assignment: CDR1 SNHLY and CDR2 FYNNEI. The CDR3 nucleotides read TGTGCCAGCAGGTCACAGGGTTTTCTTGCTGAAGCTTTCTTT. It specifies CASRSQGFLAEAFF.

The rearrangement links TRBV4-1 to TRBJ2-1; 11 positions agree with TRBD2. Germline V CDR1 and CDR2: MGHRA, YSYEKL. There are 16 residues in the CDR3. With V trimmed by 2 bases and J by 8 bases, 8 bases remained unmatched. The CDR3, as DNA: TGCGCCAGCAGCCAATCAACTAGCGGGAGAGGGCATGAGCAGTTCTTC. Encoded protein: CASSQSTSGRGHEQFF.

Many counts were recorded for this clonotype. The chain combines TRBV28 with TRBJ2-7; D is ambiguous. V was pared by 5 bases and J by 2 bases, with 4 bases between. Germline-derived CDR1 and CDR2 are MDHEN and SYDVKM. The CDR3 is 11 residues long. CDR3 in amino acids: CASSPAYEQYF. The CDR3 DNA reads TGTGCCAGCAGTCCCGCCTACGAGCAGTACTTC.

V and J are TRBV6-6 and TRBJ2-3; possibly TRBD1 or TRBD2 for D (6 bases each). V lost 0 bases to trimming and J lost 2 bases, with 15 bases between them. This CDR3 is 17 amino acids long. Germline assignment: CDR1 MNHNY and CDR2 SVGAGI (reference sequence). As DNA, the CDR3 is TGTGCCAGCAGTTACTCCGCGGGACAACTGGCCACAGATACGCAGTATTTT. Translation gives CASSYSAGQLATDTQYF.

This chain links TRBV28 with TRBJ2-7; 8 nucleotides match TRBD2. The CDR3 covers 18 residues. From germline, CDR1 is MDHEN and CDR2 SYDVKM. The junction had 19 bases not matched to a gene; V was cut back by 6 bases and J by 3 bases. The CDR3 region is CASRTTGGPPRQHYEQYF. CDR3 sequence (DNA): TGTGCCAGCAGAACTACGGGGGGGCCTCCAAGACAACACTACGAGCAGTACTTC.

This clonotype was found many times. The V gene is TRBV11-2, the J gene TRBJ2-5; 7 bases fit TRBD1. CDR1 SGHAT and CDR2 FQNNGV come from the germline V gene. V lost 5 bases and J lost 5; bases outside the gene matches: 11. The CDR3 length is 15 residues. CDR3 bases: TGTGCCAGCAGCCAAGGACAGGTCTGGGGGGAGACCCAGTACTTC. The encoded protein is CASSQGQVWGETQYF.

This clonotype was observed once. This may arise from a read error, as a much more abundant clone is one base away. The genes are TRBV27 and TRBJ1-1, with D perhaps matching TRBD1 (5 bases). Germline V gene data show CDR1 as MNHEY and CDR2 as SMNVEV (reference sequence). The germline V and J ends were trimmed by 8 bases and 7 bases, with 17 bases remaining between them. The CDR3 consists of 13 residues. The CDR3 region is CASRRGSGIEAFF. The DNA for the CDR3 is TGTGCCAGCCGGCGGGGCAGCGGCATTGAAGCTTTCTTT.

This clonotype came up a few times. The chain links TRBV7-8 to TRBJ2-1, with D possibly TRBD1 on 6 matching bases. V gave up 1 base and J gave up 8 bases, with 18 bases separating them. CDR3 length: 16 residues. In germline, CDR1 is SGHVS, CDR2 FQNEAQ. The chain's CDR3 is CASSLGTAIPQYEQFF. The CDR3 region has the DNA TGTGCCAGCAGCTTAGGGACAGCCATCCCACAGTATGAGCAGTTCTTC.

In nucleotides, the CDR3 is TGTGCCAGCAGTTACTTGGGTCCTAGCGGTAACACCGGGGAGCTGTTTTTT. Its protein product is CASSYLGPSGNTGELFF. The rearrangement joins TRBV12-3 or TRBV12-4 to TRBJ2-2; 7 bases are shared with TRBD2. V lost 4 bases and J lost 2; bases outside the gene matches: 10. This CDR3 is 17 amino acids long.

This clonotype was counted ten times or more. The chain uses TRBV6-2 or TRBV6-3 and TRBJ1-1; D unclear. V lost 2 bases and J lost 5, with 9 bases in between. CDR1 is MNHEY and CDR2 is SVGEGT in the germline V gene. The CDR3 loop spans 13 amino acids. Here the CDR3 reads CASSYREWTEAFF. CDR3 nucleotide sequence: TGTGCCAGCAGTTACAGGGAGTGGACTGAAGCTTTCTTT.

The chain combines TRBV7-9 with TRBJ1-5; no clear D gene. This CDR3 has 13 residues. Between the trimmed V and J ends, which lost 8 bases and 0 bases, there was a span of 8 bases. The germline V gene has CDR1 SEHNR and CDR2 FQNEAQ (reference sequence). The CDR3 region has the DNA TGTGCCAGCTCCGTTAATAGCAATCAGCCCCAGCATTTT. Its protein product is CASSVNSNQPQHF.

V is TRBV20-1 and J is TRBJ2-1; 13 bases fit TRBD2. This CDR3 has 16 residues. The J segment lost 5 bases and the V segment lost 4 bases, leaving 8 bases of the junction unmatched. Germline V gene sequence: CDR1 DFQATT, CDR2 SNEGSKA (reference sequence). The CDR3 DNA sequence: TGCAGTGCTACCGGGACTAGCGGGATTTTGAACAATGAGCAGTTCTTC. It translates to CSATGTSGILNNEQFF.

The chain recombines TRBV6-9 with TRBJ1-2; TRBD1 aligns across 9 bases. Germline V gene data show CDR1 as MNHGY and CDR2 as SVAAGI. The CDR3 length is 15 residues. V shed 2 bases and J 2 bases; nucleotides not matched to a gene: 3. This CDR3 reads CASSYTGQGNYGYTF. CDR3 nucleotides: TGTGCCAGCAGTTATACAGGACAGGGGAACTATGGCTACACCTTC.

The gene calls are TRBV9 and TRBJ2-7; TRBD1 matches 8 bases. This CDR3 contains 14 residues. V lost 2 bases to trimming and J lost 1 base; unmatched junction nucleotides: 2. Germline V gene sequence: CDR1 SGDLS, CDR2 YYNGEE. This CDR3 reads CASSVRQGSYEQYF. The CDR3 nucleotides read TGTGCCAGCAGCGTCAGACAGGGGTCCTACGAGCAGTACTTC.

This clonotype has a count of ten or more. This chain joins TRBV12-3 or TRBV12-4 and TRBJ2-5; 7 bases map to TRBD1. The ends lost 3 bases at V and 6 bases at J; junction bases unmatched: 10. The CDR3 runs 15 residues. In nucleotides, the CDR3 is TGTGCCAGCAGTTTGGGGACAGCGGTCCCCCAGACCCAGTACTTC. Translation: CASSLGTAVPQTQYF.

This chain joins TRBV2 and TRBJ2-2; 7 bases map to TRBD1. This CDR3 is 15 amino acids long. J lost 3 bases, V lost 8 bases, and 9 bases had no gene match. CDR1 and CDR2 from the germline V gene are SNHLY and FYNNEI. CDR3 in DNA: TGTGCCAGCGACACAGGGGTTTCATACACCGGGGAGCTGTTTTTT. This codes for CASDTGVSYTGELFF.

There are many counts of this clonotype. The chain recombines TRBV3-1 with TRBJ2-1; maybe TRBD1 (6 bases). Per the germline V gene, CDR1 is LGHDT and CDR2 is YNNKEL (reference sequence). Trimming took off 4 bases at V and 6 bases at J, with 10 bases between the two ends. The CDR3 is 13 amino acids. CDR3 residues: CASSLQQGNEQFF. The CDR3 DNA follows: TGTGCCAGCAGCCTTCAACAGGGCAATGAGCAGTTCTTC.

The V gene is TRBV25-1, the J gene TRBJ1-2; tentative D call: TRBD1 (5 bases). V lost 4 bases to trimming and J lost 8 bases, with 14 bases between them. Germline CDR1 and CDR2: MGHDK and SYGVNS. The CDR3 runs 13 residues. This CDR3 is CASSVGAFGGYTF. CDR3 DNA sequence: TGTGCCAGCAGTGTCGGGGCATTCGGAGGCTACACCTTC.

The V and J genes are TRBV7-8 and TRBJ1-6; 9 bases are a match to TRBD1. V lost 4 bases, J lost 9 bases, and 7 bases stayed unmatched. This CDR3 contains 15 residues. Germline-derived CDR1 and CDR2 are SGHVS and FQNEAQ. The CDR3 here is CASSSGQGRGSPLHF. CDR3 DNA: TGTGCCAGCAGCTCCGGACAGGGGAGAGGTTCACCCCTCCACTTT.

This chain joins TRBV27 and TRBJ1-6; D remains ambiguous. Trimming cost V 3 bases and J 5 bases, with 14 bases left between them. Germline V gene sequence: CDR1 MNHEY, CDR2 SMNVEV (reference sequence). The CDR3 covers 16 residues. This CDR3 reads CASSFWGQRNNSPLHF. CDR3 sequence (DNA): TGTGCCAGCAGTTTCTGGGGTCAGAGAAATAATTCACCCCTCCACTTT.

This chain joins TRBV30 and TRBJ2-2; no clear D. Looked up from germline, CDR1 is GTSNPN and CDR2 is SVGIG (reference sequence). The CDR3 runs 12 residues. V was pared by 0 bases and J by 7 bases, with 6 bases between. The CDR3 protein is CAWSVRVGELFF. As DNA, the CDR3 is TGTGCCTGGAGTGTACGAGTCGGGGAGCTGTTTTTT.

Remarks on this clonotype: A read error may explain this, as a much larger clone is one base away. This chain links TRBV28 with TRBJ2-1; D is perhaps TRBD1 or TRBD2 (6 bases each). This CDR3 has 16 amino acids. Germline V CDR1 and CDR2: MDHEN, SYDVKM. CDR3 nucleotides: TGTGCCAGCACCCCGGGGGCAGTTAACTCCTACAGTGAGCAGTTCTTC. It is translated as CASTPGAVNSYSEQFF.

A note on this clonotype: A much larger clone sits a single nucleotide away, making a read error possible. This chain joins TRBV20-1 and TRBJ1-1; no definite D call. The V gene lost 1 base and the J gene lost 0 bases, with 9 bases spanning the gap. From germline, CDR1 is DFQATT and CDR2 SNEGSKA (reference sequence). The CDR3 has 14 residues. CDR3 nucleotides: TGCAGTGCTAGAGGTCTCGAGTTGAACACTGAAGCTTTCTTT. Protein: CSARGLELNTEAFF.